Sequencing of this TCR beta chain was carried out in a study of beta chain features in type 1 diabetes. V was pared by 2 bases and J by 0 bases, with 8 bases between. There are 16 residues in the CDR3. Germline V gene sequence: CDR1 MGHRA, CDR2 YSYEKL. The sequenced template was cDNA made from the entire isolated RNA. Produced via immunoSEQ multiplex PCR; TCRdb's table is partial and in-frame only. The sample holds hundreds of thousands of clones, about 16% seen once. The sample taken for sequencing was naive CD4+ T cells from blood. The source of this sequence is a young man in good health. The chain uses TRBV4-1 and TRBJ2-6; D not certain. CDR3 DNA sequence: TGCGCCAGCAGCCAAACGTTCAGCTCTGGGGCCAACGTCCTGACTTTC. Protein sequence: CASSQTFSSGANVLTF.